Shown below are 31 T cell receptor beta chains from a single sample sequenced in a study of early T cells in non-severe SARS-CoV-2 infection. TCRdb analysed the 5' RACE reads with MiXCR anew, one entry per CDR3 protein. The sample lists 70,000 to 95,000 distinct CDR3 sequences; 8.5% to 10% were seen once. What was sequenced was whole blood. The receptor source for this set is an adult who was a healthcare worker with PCR-confirmed SARS-CoV-2 infection or an uninfected control (not recorded which).

This clonotype was counted a few times. CDR3 protein: CASRKTGELFF. Here the CDR3 DNA reads TGTGCCAGCAGAAAAACCGGGGAGCTGTTTTTT. The genes are TRBV12-3 or TRBV12-4 and TRBJ2-2; D gene uncertain. This CDR3 comprises 11 residues. Trimming left V 6 bases short and J 5 bases short, with 4 bases between.

In its sample, this clonotype was seen a few times. This chain joins TRBV28 and TRBJ2-1; D is undetermined. Trimming left V 2 bases short and J 9 bases short, with 8 bases between. The CDR3 extends over 12 amino acids. Germline V CDR1 and CDR2: MDHEN, SYDVKM. The CDR3 DNA is TGTGCCAGCAGTTTAAGTAACACTGAGCAGTTCTTC. Translated, it gives CASSLSNTEQFF.

This clonotype was seen repeatedly, ten times or more. This chain connects TRBV7-9 to TRBJ2-1; D possibly corresponds to TRBD1 (6 bases). The CDR3 has 15 amino acids. V shed 0 bases and J shed 5 bases, with 11 bases lying between them. Germline CDR1 and CDR2: SEHNR and FQNEAQ (reference sequence). CDR3 sequence (DNA): TGTGCCAGCAGCTTAGCGCGGACAGTCAACAATGAGCAGTTCTTC. Its translation: CASSLARTVNNEQFF.

A few counts support this clonotype. The chain uses TRBV12-3 or TRBV12-4 and TRBJ1-1; 8 bases map to TRBD1. The V and J ends lost 5 bases and 8 bases, in that order; junction bases with no gene match: 22. CDR3 size: 18 residues. The CDR3 spells CASSPGASGTGPWAEAFF. The CDR3 nucleotides read TGTGCCAGCAGTCCGGGGGCTTCGGGGACAGGACCCTGGGCGGAAGCTTTCTTT.

This rearrangement joins TRBV20-1 to TRBJ2-3; D may match TRBD1 or TRBD2 (5 bases each). V was clipped by 6 bases and J by 6 bases, with 13 bases between them. Germline lookup yields CDR1 DFQATT and CDR2 SNEGSKA (reference sequence). The CDR3 runs 12 residues. The CDR3 DNA reads TGCAGTGCCACCCAGAGGGGTGATACGCAGTATTTT. This sequence encodes CSATQRGDTQYF.

The chain uses TRBV7-8 and TRBJ2-3, with D possibly being TRBD1 (5 bases). Germline V CDR1 and CDR2: SGHVS, FQNEAQ. The CDR3 runs to 17 residues. Trimming shortened V by 0 bases and J by 5 bases, and 18 bases separated the two germline ends. The CDR3 sequence: CASSLAIDHWGGDTQYF. The DNA for the CDR3 is TGTGCCAGCAGCTTAGCGATCGACCACTGGGGCGGAGATACGCAGTATTTT.

The table lists this clonotype with many counts. This sequence joins TRBV28 and TRBJ2-3; tentatively, D is TRBD1 (6 bases). Looked up from germline, CDR1 is MDHEN and CDR2 is SYDVKM. The CDR3 totals 14 residues. V was cut by 7 bases and J by 2 bases, with 13 bases left in between. The CDR3 coding sequence is TGTGCCAGCACCCGAGGGGGTACCACAGATACGCAGTATTTT. This codes for CASTRGGTTDTQYF.

This clonotype showed up many times. The V and J genes are TRBV3-1 and TRBJ2-5; D gene ambiguous. The length of the CDR3 is 13 residues. The germline V gene encodes CDR1 LGHDT and CDR2 YNNKEL (reference sequence). V was trimmed by 4 bases and J by 5 bases, leaving 11 bases between them. The CDR3 region is CASSPGERETQYF. The CDR3, as DNA: TGTGCCAGCAGCCCTGGAGAGAGGGAGACCCAGTACTTC.

This clonotype was observed many times. J is TRBJ2-4 and V is TRBV10-3; D possibly corresponds to TRBD1 (6 bases). Trimming took off 0 bases at V and 7 bases at J, with 19 bases between the two ends. Germline values: CDR1 ENHRY, CDR2 SYGVKD. This CDR3 spans 17 amino acids. The CDR3 spells CAISESPLTGPRNIQYF. As DNA, the CDR3 is TGTGCCATCAGTGAGTCCCCTCTCACAGGGCCCCGGAACATTCAGTACTTC.

This clonotype was observed at least ten times. The V and J genes are TRBV2 and TRBJ2-3; 9 bases match TRBD2. The length of the CDR3 is 17 residues. Trimming at V came to 1 base and at J to 4 bases, leaving 9 bases not matched to a gene. Germline V gene lookup returns CDR1 SNHLY and CDR2 FYNNEI. The CDR3 DNA sequence: TGTGCCAGCAGTGAAGGGGCGGCGCGGGAGGGCCCAGATACGCAGTATTTT. It encodes CASSEGAAREGPDTQYF.

Worth noting for this clonotype: This may be a read error, as it is one base from a much larger clone. The chain carries TRBV4-2 and TRBJ2-7; D may be TRBD1 (6 bases). Germline CDR1 and CDR2: LGHNA and YNFKEQ. Trimming took off 4 bases at V and 12 bases at J, with 22 bases between the two ends. The CDR3 totals 14 residues. The CDR3 nucleotides read TGTGCCAGCAGCCGGGGCAGGGGAGCTCTAGGGCGGTACTTC. Protein sequence: CASSRGRGALGRYF.

This clonotype was seen only a few times. The chain employs TRBV6-6 and TRBJ2-5, with 7 bases lining up with TRBD2. From germline, CDR1 is MNHNY and CDR2 SVGAGI (reference sequence). The CDR3 runs to 17 residues. The V gene end was trimmed by 2 bases and the J gene end by 2 bases; junction bases not matched to a gene: 11. The CDR3 DNA follows: TGTGCCAGCAGTTACCCCCCTAGCGGTACTATACAAGAGACCCAGTACTTC. This translates into CASSYPPSGTIQETQYF.

On this clonotype: Mismatch with germline at one junction end may stem from a read error. V usage is TRBV28 and J usage is TRBJ2-3; 8 positions agree with TRBD1. CDR3 length equals 15 residues. Germline V gene sequence: CDR1 MDHEN, CDR2 SYDVKM. CDR3 region: CVSSSRGPSTDTQYF. CDR3 coding DNA: TGTGTCAGCAGTTCCAGGGGGCCTAGCACAGATACGCAGTATTTT.

This clonotype was detected ten times or more. The rearrangement joins TRBV10-3 to TRBJ1-1; tentative D call: TRBD1 (5 bases). Trimming pared 7 bases from V and 4 bases from J, leaving 16 bases between. The CDR3 consists of 14 residues. Per the germline V gene, CDR1 is ENHRY and CDR2 is SYGVKD. The CDR3 nucleotides are TGTGCCATCACCTTAGACAGCACCATCACTGAAGCTTTCTTT. Residues: CAITLDSTITEAFF.

This clonotype was counted only a few times. CDR3 region: CASSLDKGTEQFF. In nucleotides, the CDR3 is TGTGCCAGCAGCTTAGATAAGGGGACTGAGCAGTTCTTC. The gene calls are TRBV11-3 and TRBJ2-1, with D possibly called TRBD1 or TRBD2 (5 bases each). CDR3 length: 13 amino acids. V was trimmed by 0 bases and J by 9 bases, leaving 9 bases between them. In germline, CDR1 is SGHNT, CDR2 YENEEA.

The gene calls are TRBV20-1 and TRBJ2-5; D perhaps matches TRBD2 (6 bases). Per the germline V gene, CDR1 is DFQATT and CDR2 is SNEGSKA (reference sequence). V lost 2 bases, J lost 5 bases, and 15 bases lay in between. The CDR3 sequence is 14 residues long. The CDR3 region is CSARPGLPSETQYF. The DNA of the CDR3 is TGCAGTGCTAGACCGGGACTCCCGTCGGAGACCCAGTACTTC.

The table lists this clonotype with many counts. This chain uses TRBV20-1 with TRBJ2-3; tentatively, D is TRBD2 (6 bases). Between the trimmed V and J ends, which lost 1 base and 7 bases, there was a span of 12 bases. The CDR3 consists of 13 residues. Germline CDR1 is DFQATT and CDR2 is SNEGSKA (reference sequence). The CDR3 sequence is CSARGLAGNTQYF. CDR3 sequence (DNA): TGCAGTGCTAGAGGGTTGGCGGGGAATACGCAGTATTTT.

The chain employs TRBV11-3 and TRBJ2-2; D possibly matches TRBD1 or TRBD2 (5 bases each). Per the germline V gene, CDR1 is SGHNT and CDR2 is YENEEA. V dropped 4 bases and J dropped 6 bases, with 12 bases sitting between them. The CDR3 totals 14 residues. Here the CDR3 reads CASSSVEGPGELFF. DNA for the CDR3: TGTGCCAGCAGCTCCGTCGAGGGGCCCGGGGAGCTGTTTTTT.

This clonotype was seen repeatedly, ten times or more. The gene calls are TRBV28 and TRBJ1-2, with D possibly matching TRBD1 (5 bases). Between the trimmed V and J ends, which lost 1 base and 8 bases, there was a span of 11 bases. Germline V CDR1 and CDR2: MDHEN, SYDVKM. The CDR3 totals 13 residues. Here the CDR3 DNA reads TGTGCCAGCAGTTTATCCAGGGAACGAGGCTACACCTTC. It yields the protein CASSLSRERGYTF.

This chain uses TRBV29-1 with TRBJ2-3; D is perhaps TRBD2 (5 bases). The CDR3 extends over 13 amino acids. The V end was cut by 7 bases, the J end by 2 bases, with 13 bases between. Germline CDR1 SQVTM, CDR2 ANQGSEA. The CDR3 DNA sequence: TGCAGCGCCGCGCTAGGACTCACAGATACGCAGTATTTT. This gives the protein CSAALGLTDTQYF.

This clonotype showed up many times. The chain recombines TRBV7-3 with TRBJ2-1, with 11 bases that match TRBD2. Trimming at V came to 5 bases and at J to 4 bases, leaving 1 base not matched to a gene. This CDR3 has 14 residues. Germline CDR1 and CDR2: SGHTA and FQGTGA. DNA for the CDR3: TGTGCCAGCAGCACTAGCGGGGGTTACAATGAGCAGTTCTTC. Translating gives CASSTSGGYNEQFF. The variable domain in full, with the rest retrieved from reference TRBV7-3 and TRBJ2-1, is GAGVSQTPSNKVTEKGKYVELRCDPISGHTALYWYRQSLGQGPEFLIYFQGTGAADDSGLPNDRFFAVRPEGSVSTLKIQRTERGDSAVYLCASSTSGGYNEQFFGPGTRLTVL.

This clonotype was picked up many times. This chain joins TRBV27 and TRBJ2-7; D unclear. CDR3 length equals 15 residues. With 6 bases removed from V and 5 bases from J, the gap between germline ends came to 20 bases. Germline values: CDR1 MNHEY, CDR2 SMNVEV (reference sequence). CDR3 protein: CASRPTVGQLNEQYF. The CDR3 bases are TGTGCCAGCAGACCCACCGTTGGGCAGCTGAACGAGCAGTACTTC.

This clonotype was seen ten or more times. The J gene is TRBJ2-2, the V gene TRBV20-1, with 9 bases identical to TRBD2. Germline V gene sequence: CDR1 DFQATT, CDR2 SNEGSKA (reference sequence). The V gene end was trimmed by 1 base and the J gene end by 4 bases; junction bases not matched to a gene: 25. CDR3 length equals 22 residues. The CDR3 reads CSARALRLGGNISGRVTGELFF. The DNA of the CDR3 is TGCAGTGCTAGAGCCCTTAGGCTCGGCGGGAATATTAGCGGGAGAGTCACCGGGGAGCTGTTTTTT.

The table lists this clonotype with many counts. The chain recombines TRBV21-1 with TRBJ1-3; the D call TRBD1 from the table was never checked on the DNA. TRBV21-1 is listed as a pseudogene. The CDR3 consists of 17 residues. The CDR3 DNA reads TGTGCCAGCAGCAAAGGGGCAGGGAGTTTCTCTGGAAACACCATATATTTT. It translates to CASSKGAGSFSGNTIYF.

The chain employs TRBV25-1 and TRBJ2-7; no definite D call. The CDR3 loop spans 14 amino acids. Germline-derived CDR1 and CDR2 are MGHDK and SYGVNS. V lost 4 bases and J 0 bases, leaving 10 bases between the germline ends. The CDR3 coding sequence is TGTGCCAGCAGTGCCGGTCTCAGCTCCTACGAGCAGTACTTC. Protein: CASSAGLSSYEQYF.

This clonotype was observed at least ten times. This chain connects TRBV6-6 to TRBJ2-3; D gene ambiguous. V lost 6 bases and J lost 2, with 12 bases in between. Germline V gene data show CDR1 as MNHNY and CDR2 as SVGAGI (reference sequence). This CDR3 contains 14 residues. Here the CDR3 reads CASSGPKYTDTQYF. Here the CDR3 DNA reads TGTGCCAGCAGCGGGCCAAAATACACAGATACGCAGTATTTT.

The sample holds many counts of this clonotype. The chain recombines TRBV19 with TRBJ2-2, with D tentatively TRBD1 (5 bases). V lost 11 bases, J lost 7 bases, and 14 bases lay in between. The germline V gene encodes CDR1 LNHDA and CDR2 SQIVND (reference sequence). CDR3 length: 12 residues. CDR3 in DNA: TGTGCCGCAGGGCCAAATTACGGGGAGCTGTTTTTT. This encodes CAAGPNYGELFF.

This clonotype was recorded many times. The rearrangement uses TRBV2 and TRBJ2-1; the D call may be TRBD1 or TRBD2 (5 bases each). The CDR3 totals 19 residues. Between the trimmed V and J ends, which lost 9 bases and 0 bases, there was a span of 27 bases. Germline V lookup: CDR1 SNHLY, CDR2 FYNNEI. The CDR3 sequence: CASTHADIWGYRSYNEQFF. CDR3 coding DNA: TGTGCCAGTACTCACGCGGATATTTGGGGGTATCGCTCCTACAATGAGCAGTTCTTC.

This clonotype was seen repeatedly, ten times or more. The J gene is TRBJ2-4, the V gene TRBV11-2; D call uncertain. The CDR3 is 13 residues long. The V gene's germline CDR1 is SGHAT and CDR2 FQNNGV. Trimming took off 5 bases at V and 2 bases at J, with 7 bases between the two ends. This CDR3 is CASSLEPKNIQYF. The DNA for the CDR3 is TGTGCCAGCAGCCTCGAACCCAAAAACATTCAGTACTTC.

This clonotype was seen ten or more times. This chain links TRBV20-1 with TRBJ2-7; 9 positions agree with TRBD2. Germline-derived CDR1 and CDR2 are DFQATT and SNEGSKA (reference sequence). This CDR3 comprises 14 residues. Trimming cost V 7 bases and J 6 bases; bases outside gene matches: 13. The CDR3 loop reads CSGKAGGLNREQYF. The DNA of the CDR3 is TGCAGTGGAAAAGCGGGAGGCCTAAATCGCGAGCAGTACTTC.

V usage is TRBV19 and J usage is TRBJ2-5; a possible D gene is TRBD2 (5 bases). The CDR3 contains 12 residues. CDR1 LNHDA and CDR2 SQIVND come from the germline V gene (reference sequence). Trimming shortened V by 6 bases and J by 4 bases, and 9 bases separated the two germline ends. This CDR3 reads CASRQSGETQYF. The CDR3 nucleotides are TGTGCCAGTAGACAGAGCGGAGAGACCCAGTACTTC.